This T cell receptor beta chain emerged from a study of T cells after yellow fever vaccination. MiXCR was run by TCRdb on the 5' RACE reads, yielding one entry per CDR3 protein. The data show 300,000 or so distinct CDR3 sequences, with 10% to 15% seen just once and roughly 0.5% held by the top ten. This clonotype was found a few times. A junction end diverges from the germline sequence, so it may reflect a read error. CDR1 and CDR2 from the germline V gene are LGHDT and YNNKEL (reference sequence). The CDR3 contains 14 residues. Sequenced here: CD4+ T cells sorted from PBMCs, sampled 45 days after the yellow fever booster vaccination. This TCR was recovered from a man aged 25-45 years who received the YFV17D yellow fever vaccine. This sequence joins TRBV3-1 and TRBJ2-3; 9 positions match TRBD1. The CDR3 DNA is TGTGCCAGCAGCCAAGGACCCATTTTGGACAGGGGAGGATTT. It codes for CASSQGPILDRGGF.